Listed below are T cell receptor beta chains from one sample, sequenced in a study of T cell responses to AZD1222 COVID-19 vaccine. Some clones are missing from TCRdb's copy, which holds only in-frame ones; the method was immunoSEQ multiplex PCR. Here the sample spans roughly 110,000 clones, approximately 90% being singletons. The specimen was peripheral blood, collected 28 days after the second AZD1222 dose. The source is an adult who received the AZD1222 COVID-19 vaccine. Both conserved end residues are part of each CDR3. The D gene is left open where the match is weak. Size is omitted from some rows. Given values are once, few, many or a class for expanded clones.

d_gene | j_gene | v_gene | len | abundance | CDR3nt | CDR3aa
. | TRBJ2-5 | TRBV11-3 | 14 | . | TGTGCCAGCAGCCCAACGCAGGGCCAAGAGACCCAGTACTTC | CASSPTQGQETQYF
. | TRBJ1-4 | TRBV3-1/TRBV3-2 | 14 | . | TGTGCCAGCAGCCTCAGGGGACTTAATGAAAAACTGTTTTTT | CASSLRGLNEKLFF
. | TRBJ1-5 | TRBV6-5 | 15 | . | TGTGCCAGCAGACCGCCTCAGGGAAATAATCAGCCCCAGCATTTT | CASRPPQGNNQPQHF
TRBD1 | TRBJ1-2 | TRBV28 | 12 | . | TGTGCCACCTGGCAGGGGGCCTATGGCTACACCTTC | CATWQGAYGYTF
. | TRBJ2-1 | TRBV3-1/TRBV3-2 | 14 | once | TGTGCCAGCAGCTCCGGTGCCGCCTACAATGAGCAGTTCTTC | CASSSGAAYNEQFF
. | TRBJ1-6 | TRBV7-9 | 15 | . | TGTGCCAGCAGCCAGATGGGGCAGGTTAATTCACCCCTCCACTTT | CASSQMGQVNSPLHF
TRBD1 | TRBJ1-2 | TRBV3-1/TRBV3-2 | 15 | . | TGTGCCAGCAGCCCGGGGACAGGGGAGCTATGGGGCTACACCTTC | CASSPGTGELWGYTF
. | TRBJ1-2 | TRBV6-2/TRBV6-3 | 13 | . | TGTGCCAGCAGTTACTCGTTGGGGTATGGCTACACCTTC | CASSYSLGYGYTF
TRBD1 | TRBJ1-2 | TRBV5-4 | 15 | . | TGTGCCAGCAGCTTGGCAGGGGGCAGAGACTATGGCTACACCTTC | CASSLAGGRDYGYTF
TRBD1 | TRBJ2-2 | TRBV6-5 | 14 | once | TGTGCCAGCCAGGGGGAACAGGACACCGGGGAGCTGTTTTTT | CASQGEQDTGELFF
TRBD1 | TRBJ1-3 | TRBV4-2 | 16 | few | TGTGCCAGCAGCCAACAAACAGGGGGCTATAGAAACACCATATATTTT | CASSQQTGGYRNTIYF
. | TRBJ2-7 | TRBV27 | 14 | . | TGTGCCAGCAGTTTGAGAGAGGCCCGCTACGAGCAGTACTTC | CASSLREARYEQYF
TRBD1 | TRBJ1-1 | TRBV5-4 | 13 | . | TGTGCCAGCAGCTTGACAGGGGGCACTGAAGCTTTCTTT | CASSLTGGTEAFF
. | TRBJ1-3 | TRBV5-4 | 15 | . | TGTGCCAGCAGCTTTGGTGGAGGGGGGGGAAACACCATATATTTT | CASSFGGGGGNTIYF
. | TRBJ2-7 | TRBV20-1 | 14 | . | TGCAGTGCTAGTAAGGCCCCCTTTTCCTACGAGCAGTACTTC | CSASKAPFSYEQYF
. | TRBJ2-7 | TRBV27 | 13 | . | TGTGCCAGCAGTTCGTCGCAGGGGTACGAGCAGTACTTC | CASSSSQGYEQYF
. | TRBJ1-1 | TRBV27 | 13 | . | TGTGCCAGCAGTTTATATCGAAACACTGAAGCTTTCTTT | CASSLYRNTEAFF
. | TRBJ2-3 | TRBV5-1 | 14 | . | TGCGCCAGCCGCGAGACAGTGGGCACAGATACGCAGTATTTT | CASRETVGTDTQYF
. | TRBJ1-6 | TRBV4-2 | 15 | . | TGTGCCAGCAGCCAAGATGCCCGGGACAATCGAGCCCTCCACTTT | CASSQDARDNRALHF
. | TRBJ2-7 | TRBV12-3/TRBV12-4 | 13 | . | TGTGCCAGCACCTCGTGGCAGCGGCACGAGCAGTACTTC | CASTSWQRHEQYF
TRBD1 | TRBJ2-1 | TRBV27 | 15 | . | TGTGCCAGCAGCGCTGGGACAGGGGGCTTCAATGAGCAGTTCTTC | CASSAGTGGFNEQFF
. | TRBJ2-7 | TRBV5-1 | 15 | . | TGCGCCAGCAGCTTCGACCCCGGGACAAGCTACGAGCAGTACTTC | CASSFDPGTSYEQYF
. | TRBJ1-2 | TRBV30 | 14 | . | TGTGCCTGGAGGAACGCCCTTCCCCTCTATGGCTACACCTTC | CAWRNALPLYGYTF
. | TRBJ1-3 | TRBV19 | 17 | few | TGTGCCAGTAGTCCTCTACCCGGGGGCGATTCTGGAAACACCATATATTTT | CASSPLPGGDSGNTIYF
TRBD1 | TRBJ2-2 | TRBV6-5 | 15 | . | TGTGCCAGCAGTTACACAGGGGCGAACACCGGGGAGCTGTTTTTT | CASSYTGANTGELFF
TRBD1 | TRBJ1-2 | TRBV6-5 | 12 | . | TGTGCCGGCCGGGACAGGGGGCTCGGCTACACCTTC | CAGRDRGLGYTF
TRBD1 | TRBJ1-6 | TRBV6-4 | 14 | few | TGTGCCAGCAGTGACTCGACAGGGGGCTCACCCCTCCACTTT | CASSDSTGGSPLHF
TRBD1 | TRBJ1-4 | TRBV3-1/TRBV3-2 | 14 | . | TGTGCCAGCAGCCAGTCGGGACAGGGTGAAAAACTGTTTTTT | CASSQSGQGEKLFF
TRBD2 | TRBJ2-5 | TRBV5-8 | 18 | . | TGTGCCAGCAGCTTGGGTATTAGCGGGGGGGCTTCTCAAGAGACCCAGTACTTC | CASSLGISGGASQETQYF
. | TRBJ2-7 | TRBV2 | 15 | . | TGTGCCAGCAGTGAAGTGACAGCGAGCTCCTACGAGCAGTACTTC | CASSEVTASSYEQYF
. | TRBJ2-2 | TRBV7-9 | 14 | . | TGTGCCAGCAGCTTGATCGGGAGCACCGGGGAGCTGTTTTTT | CASSLIGSTGELFF
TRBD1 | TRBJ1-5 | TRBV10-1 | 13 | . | TGCGCCAGCAGCCCTTCAGGGGGCCAGCCCCAGCATTTT | CASSPSGGQPQHF
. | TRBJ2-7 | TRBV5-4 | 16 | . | TGTGCCAGCAGCTTAAAAGATCTCATTCTTCCAGGGGAGCAGTACTTC | CASSLKDLILPGEQYF
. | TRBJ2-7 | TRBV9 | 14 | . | TGTGCCAGCAGCCTCGCCGGGACAAGCTACGAGCAGTACTTC | CASSLAGTSYEQYF
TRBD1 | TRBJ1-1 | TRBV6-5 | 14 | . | TGTGCCAGCAGCGTGACAGGGCTCTACACTGAAGCTTTCTTT | CASSVTGLYTEAFF
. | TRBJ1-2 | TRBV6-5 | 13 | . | TGTGCCAGCGCGGGATCCCCTAACTATGGCTACACCTTC | CASAGSPNYGYTF
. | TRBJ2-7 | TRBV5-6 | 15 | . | TGTGCCAGCAGCTTGCGGGCAGGGAGCTCCTACGAGCAGTACTTC | CASSLRAGSSYEQYF
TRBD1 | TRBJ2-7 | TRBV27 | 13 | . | TGTGCCAGCAGTCCGGGACAGTCCTACGAGCAGTACTTC | CASSPGQSYEQYF
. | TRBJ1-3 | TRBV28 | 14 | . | TGTGCCAGCAGTTTATCAGGGTCTGGAAACACCATATATTTT | CASSLSGSGNTIYF
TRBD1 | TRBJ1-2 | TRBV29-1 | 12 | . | TGCAGCGCCAGCCGGGACAGCTATGGCTACACCTTC | CSASRDSYGYTF
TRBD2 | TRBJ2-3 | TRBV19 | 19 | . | TGTGCCAGTAGTATAGATATCCTAGCGGGGGGTATTGGCACAGATACGCAGTATTTT | CASSIDILAGGIGTDTQYF
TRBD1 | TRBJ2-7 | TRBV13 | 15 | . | TGTGCCAGCAGCTTAGGAGGGACAGGGTTGCACGAGCAGTACTTC | CASSLGGTGLHEQYF
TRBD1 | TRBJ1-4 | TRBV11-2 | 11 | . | TGTGCCAGCAGCCATCGGACAGGGTTGTTTTTT | CASSHRTGLFF
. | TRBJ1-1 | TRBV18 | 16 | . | TGTGCCAGCTCACCACCGGGGAGGGGTTGGGGCACTGAAGCTTTCTTT | CASSPPGRGWGTEAFF
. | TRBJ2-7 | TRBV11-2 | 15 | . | TGTGCCAGCAGCTTAATGGGAGGCAGTACCTACGAGCAGTACTTC | CASSLMGGSTYEQYF
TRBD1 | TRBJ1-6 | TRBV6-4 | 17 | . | TGTGCCAGCACTGAGGTATCGGCAGGGGGAAGCGGTTCACCCCTCCACTTT | CASTEVSAGGSGSPLHF
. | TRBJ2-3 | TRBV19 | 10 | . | TGTGCCAGTAGTGAAGATACGCAGTATTTT | CASSEDTQYF
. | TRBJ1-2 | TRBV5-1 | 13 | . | TGCGCCAGCAGCCCAGACAGTATTTATGGCTACACCTTC | CASSPDSIYGYTF
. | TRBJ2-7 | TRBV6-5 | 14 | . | TGTGCCAGCAGTTACGACCTGGGGTCCTACGAGCAGTACTTC | CASSYDLGSYEQYF
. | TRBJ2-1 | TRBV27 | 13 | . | TGTGCCAGCAGTCCCGGACTATACAATGAGCAGTTCTTC | CASSPGLYNEQFF